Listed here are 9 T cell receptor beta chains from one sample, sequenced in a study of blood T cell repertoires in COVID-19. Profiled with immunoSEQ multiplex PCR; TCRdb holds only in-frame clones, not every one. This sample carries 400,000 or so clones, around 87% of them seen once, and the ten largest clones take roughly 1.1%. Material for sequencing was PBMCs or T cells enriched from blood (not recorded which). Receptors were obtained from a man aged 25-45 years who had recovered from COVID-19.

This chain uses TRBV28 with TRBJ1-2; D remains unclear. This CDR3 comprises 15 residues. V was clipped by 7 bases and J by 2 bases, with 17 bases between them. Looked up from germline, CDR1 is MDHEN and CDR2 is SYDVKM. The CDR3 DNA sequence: TGTGCCAGCACCCCCTCCCCAACGGAGAACTATGGCTACACCTTC. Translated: CASTPSPTENYGYTF.

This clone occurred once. The CDR3 DNA reads TGTGCCAGCAGCTTACCTAGCGGGAGTTACGAGCAGTACTTC. Residues: CASSLPSGSYEQYF. The chain is built from TRBV7-2 and TRBJ2-7, with TRBD2 identical over 10 bases. CDR1 is SGHTA and CDR2 is FQGNSA in the germline V gene. This CDR3 comprises 14 residues. With 2 bases clipped from V and 4 bases from J, the junction kept 2 bases outside the gene matches.

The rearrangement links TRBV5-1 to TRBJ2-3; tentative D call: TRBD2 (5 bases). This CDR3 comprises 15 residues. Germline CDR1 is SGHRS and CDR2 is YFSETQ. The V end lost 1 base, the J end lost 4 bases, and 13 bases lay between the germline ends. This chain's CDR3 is CASSLMGGWADTQYF. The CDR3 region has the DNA TGCGCCAGCAGCTTGATGGGCGGGTGGGCAGATACGCAGTATTTT.

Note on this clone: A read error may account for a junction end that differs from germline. The CDR3 nucleotides are TGTGCCAGCAGTTTTCACTCGACTCCCCGGGAGATCTTC. Its translation: CASSFHSTPREIF. The chain recombines TRBV7-2 with TRBJ2-1; D is possibly TRBD2 (6 bases). CDR1 is SGHTA, CDR2 FQGNSA, per germline. The CDR3 contains 13 residues.

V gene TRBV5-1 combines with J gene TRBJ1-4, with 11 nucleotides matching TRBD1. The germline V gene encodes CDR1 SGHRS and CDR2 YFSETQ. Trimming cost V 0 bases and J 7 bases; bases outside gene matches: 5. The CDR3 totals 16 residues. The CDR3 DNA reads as TGCGCCAGCAGCTTGGATACCGGGACAGGGGGTGAAAAACTGTTTTTT. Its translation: CASSLDTGTGGEKLFF.

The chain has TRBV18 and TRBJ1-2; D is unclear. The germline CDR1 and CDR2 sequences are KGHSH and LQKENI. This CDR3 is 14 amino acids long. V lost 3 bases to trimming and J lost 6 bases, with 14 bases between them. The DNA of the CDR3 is TGTGCCAGCTCACCGGCAGGTGGAAGGAATGGCTACACCTTC. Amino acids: CASSPAGGRNGYTF.

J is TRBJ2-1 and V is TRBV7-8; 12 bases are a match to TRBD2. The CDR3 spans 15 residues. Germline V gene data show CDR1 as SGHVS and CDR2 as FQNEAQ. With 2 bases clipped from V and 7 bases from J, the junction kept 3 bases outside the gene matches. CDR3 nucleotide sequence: TGTGCCAGCAGCTTATTGACTAGCGGGAGAAATGAGCAGTTCTTC. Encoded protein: CASSLLTSGRNEQFF. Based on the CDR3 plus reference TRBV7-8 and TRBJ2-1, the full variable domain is GAGVSQSPRYKVAKRGQDVALRCDPISGHVSLFWYQQALGQGPEFLTYFQNEAQLDKSGLPSDRFFAERPEGSVSTLKIQRTQQEDSAVYLCASSLLTSGRNEQFFGPGTRLTVL.

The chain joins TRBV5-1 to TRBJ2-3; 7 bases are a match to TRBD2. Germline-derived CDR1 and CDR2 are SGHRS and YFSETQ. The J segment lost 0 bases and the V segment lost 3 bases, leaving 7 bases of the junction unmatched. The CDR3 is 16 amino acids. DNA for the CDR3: TGCGCCAGCAGCTGGGAGGGATTAACTAGCACAGATACGCAGTATTTT. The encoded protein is CASSWEGLTSTDTQYF.

Written as DNA, the CDR3 is TGTGCCAGCAGTCCGGTGGCGGGGGATTCCCTCCACTTT. Translated: CASSPVAGDSLHF. This chain joins TRBV12-3 or TRBV12-4 and TRBJ1-6; possibly TRBD1 for D (5 bases). The CDR3 runs to 13 residues. The V end was cut by 5 bases, the J end by 14 bases, with 16 bases between.